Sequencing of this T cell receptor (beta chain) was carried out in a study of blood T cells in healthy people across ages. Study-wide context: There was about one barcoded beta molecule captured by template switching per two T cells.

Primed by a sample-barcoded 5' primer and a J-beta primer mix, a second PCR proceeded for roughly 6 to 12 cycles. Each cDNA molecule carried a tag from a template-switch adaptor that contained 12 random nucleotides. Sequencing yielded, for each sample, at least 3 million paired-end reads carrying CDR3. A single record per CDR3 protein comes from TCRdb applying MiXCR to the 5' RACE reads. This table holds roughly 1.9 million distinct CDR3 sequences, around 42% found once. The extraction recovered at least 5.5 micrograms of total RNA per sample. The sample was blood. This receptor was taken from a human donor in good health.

CDR3 amino acids: CASSHRVYQPQHF. The DNA for the CDR3 is TGTGCCAGTAGTCACAGAGTGTATCAGCCCCAGCATTTT. The chain employs TRBV19 and TRBJ1-5; D is undetermined. V lost 5 bases and J lost 5, with 10 bases in between. CDR3 size: 13 residues. CDR1 and CDR2 from the germline V gene are LNHDA and SQIVND (reference sequence).